This TCR beta chain was sequenced for a study of blood T cell repertoires in COVID-19. Overall study context: The origin of the acute and convalescent COVID-19 samples was the United States, Italy and Spain. T cells, B-cell-depleted T cells, or PBMCs provided the cDNA or gDNA that served as material.

J was trimmed by 5 bases and V by 2 bases; bases with no gene match: 5. There are 14 residues in the CDR3. Looked up from germline, CDR1 is SQVTM and CDR2 is ANQGSEA. Original analysis: Reference gene primer amplification in the assay estimated nucleated cell counts. Libraries were prepared by immunoSEQ multiplex PCR; TCRdb keeps only in-frame clonotypes and omits some of them. V, J and clone size were drawn from that table, and D and trimming were deduced from the DNA. Here the sample spans roughly 53,000 clones, about four fifths being singletons. The chain joins TRBV29-1 to TRBJ2-1; 8 positions agree with TRBD1. Sequenced sample: peripheral blood. The source is a man between 65 and 85 years old with active COVID-19. CDR3 bases: TGCAGCGTTGAAAGGGACAGGTATGACAATGAGCAGTTCTTC. This encodes CSVERDRYDNEQFF.